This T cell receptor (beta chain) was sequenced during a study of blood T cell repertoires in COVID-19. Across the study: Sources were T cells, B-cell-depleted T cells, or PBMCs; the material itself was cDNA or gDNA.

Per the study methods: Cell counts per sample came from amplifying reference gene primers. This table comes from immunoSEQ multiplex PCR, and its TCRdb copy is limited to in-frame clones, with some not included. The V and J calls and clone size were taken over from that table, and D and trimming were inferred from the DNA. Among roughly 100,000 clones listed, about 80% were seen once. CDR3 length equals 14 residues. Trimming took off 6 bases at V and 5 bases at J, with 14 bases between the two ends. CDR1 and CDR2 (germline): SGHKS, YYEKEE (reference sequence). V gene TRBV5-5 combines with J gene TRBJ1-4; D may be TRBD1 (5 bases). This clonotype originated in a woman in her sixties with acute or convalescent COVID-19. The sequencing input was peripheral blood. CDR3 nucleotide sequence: TGTGCCAGCAACACAGGCTTAACCAATGAAAAACTGTTTTTT. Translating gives CASNTGLTNEKLFF. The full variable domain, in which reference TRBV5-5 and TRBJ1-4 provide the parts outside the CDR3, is DAGVTQSPTHLIKTRGQQVTLRCSPISGHKSVSWYQQVLGQGPQFIFQYYEKEERGRGNFPDRFSARQFPNYSSELNVNALLLGDSALYLCASNTGLTNEKLFFGSGTQLSVL.